This TCR beta chain is drawn from a study of OX40 agonist ivuxolimab in advanced cancers. TCRdb's table, derived via immunoSEQ multiplex PCR, lists solely in-frame clones and lacks some. The table includes 17,000 or so clones, roughly 78% detected once. The TCR originated in an adult with an advanced solid tumor such as melanoma, head and neck, liver or kidney cancer. The sample consisted of CD4+ or CD8+ T cells sorted from blood, taken in a trial of the OX40 agonist ivuxolimab.

The chain's CDR3 is CASSLSGSGSYNEQFF. CDR3 coding DNA: TGTGCCAGCAGCTTATCAGGTAGCGGATCCTACAATGAGCAGTTCTTC. This chain connects TRBV7-3 to TRBJ2-1, with TRBD2 as a possible D gene (6 bases). Germline-derived CDR1 and CDR2 are SGHTA and FQGTGA. This CDR3 region has 16 residues. Between the trimmed V and J ends, which lost 2 bases and 1 base, there was a span of 12 bases.